This T cell receptor (beta chain) was profiled in a study of cytomegalovirus exposure and HLA in healthy donors. Study-level findings and limits: Cytomegalovirus association was assigned to about 150 TCR beta chains. High specificity and sensitivity for cytomegalovirus status were reported for the classifier.

This CDR3 is built from 16 residues. CDR1 is MNHEY, CDR2 SMNVEV, per germline (reference sequence). The germline V and J ends were trimmed by 1 base and 2 bases, with 15 bases remaining between them. Assay used: immunoSEQ multiplex PCR; TCRdb lists only in-frame clones, some missing. The data contain approximately 260,000 clones, about 86% of them singletons. The donors were part of the validation cohort, which consisted of about 120 subjects and was separate from the first cohort of around 620 subjects. In regard to this clone: Its antigen is unknown.

The source of this sequence is a woman aged 18-35 years in good health and CMV-seronegative. Sequencing used PBMCs. This sequence joins TRBV27 and TRBJ2-7, with a tentative D call TRBD1 (5 bases). CDR3 in amino acids: CASSLLSARDPYEQYF. CDR3 nucleotides: TGTGCCAGCAGTTTATTATCGGCCAGGGATCCCTACGAGCAGTACTTC.